This TCR beta chain was obtained from a study of T cell changes during pregnancy in multiple sclerosis. V gave up 5 bases and J gave up 7 bases; unmatched junction bases: 19. The CDR3 runs 18 residues. Germline CDR1 is KGHSH and CDR2 is LQKENI. Only in-frame clones appear in the TCRdb table, and some are missing; sequencing was by immunoSEQ multiplex PCR. Here the sample spans tens of thousands of clones, approximately 90% being singletons. The sequences come from CD4+ T cells from peripheral blood mononuclear cells, collected after pregnancy. The chain couples TRBV18 to TRBJ2-5; 10 nucleotides agree with TRBD1. This clonotype was sampled from a female donor with multiple sclerosis, enrolled in a pregnancy study. The CDR3 reads CASSSLQAGTGDKGTQYF. CDR3 sequence (DNA): TGTGCCAGCTCATCCTTACAAGCCGGGACAGGGGATAAAGGGACCCAGTACTTC.